This T cell receptor (beta chain) was retrieved from a study of blood T cell repertoires in COVID-19. For the study at large: PBMCs, B-cell-depleted T cells, or T cells provided the cDNA or gDNA that made up the material.

Under the authors' procedure: Amplification from reference gene primers served as the basis for estimated nucleated cell counts. Sequencing used immunoSEQ multiplex PCR; TCRdb keeps in-frame clones, though not all of them. That table supplies the V and J calls and clone size; D and trimming were determined from the DNA. The data show under 200,000 clones, more than 60% seen once. Germline lookup yields CDR1 SGHRS and CDR2 YFSETQ. The CDR3 spans 15 residues. V lost 0 bases to trimming and J lost 5 bases, with 11 bases between them. This receptor was obtained from a man in his 70s with acute or convalescent COVID-19. The J gene is TRBJ1-4, the V gene TRBV5-1; a possible D gene is TRBD1 (6 bases). What was sequenced was peripheral blood. DNA for the CDR3: TGCGCCAGCAGCTTGGCAGGGGATAGGAATGAAAAACTGTTTTTT. Its translation is CASSLAGDRNEKLFF.